A selection of T cell receptor beta chains follows, all from one sample in a study of T cell repertoires in cytomegalovirus infection. TCRdb processed the reads anew with MiXCR; each CDR3 protein has one entry. This sample has around 570,000 distinct CDR3 sequences, with roughly 43% found just once. For these receptors, no antigen is known. The sequenced sample was cultured PBMCs, obtained from culture after CMV antigen stimulation. The receptor set was obtained from a human donor in good health (CMV status not recorded). Some clones in this sample may be carry-over from other donors' samples. Both conserved end residues are part of each CDR3. D genes are given only for firm matches. Size is stated for part of the rows, as once, few or many counts, or as a class when the clone is expanded.

>.|TRBV6-1|.|TRBJ1-5
TGTGCCAGCAGTGCACAGTTTATTGTCAATCAGCCCCAGCATTTT
CASSAQFIVNQPQHF
>.|TRBV24-1|.|TRBJ2-1
TGTGCCACCAGTGGCGTCGGGGGGACAACGCAGGAGCAGTTCTTC
CATSGVGGTTQEQFF
>.|TRBV19|.|TRBJ1-2
TGTGCCAGTATTTCCACCGGGGGGGGTGCCTATGGCTACACCTTC
CASISTGGGAYGYTF
>.|TRBV7-9|.|TRBJ2-1
TGTGCCGGGATGGGGAGCTCCTACAATGAGCAGTTCTTC
CAGMGSSYNEQFF
>.|TRBV6-2/TRBV6-3|TRBD2|TRBJ2-2
TGTGCCAGCAGTTACCTCGGGACTAGCGCCAGAGGGTCCGGGGAGCTGTTTTTT
CASSYLGTSARGSGELFF
>.|TRBV7-9|.|TRBJ1-2
TGTGCCAGCAGTCCAAGGGGCCTTGGGGGCTACACCTTC
CASSPRGLGGYTF
>.|TRBV3-1|TRBD1|TRBJ1-6
TGTGCCAGCACCAACAGGGGAGATTCACCCCTCCACTTT
CASTNRGDSPLHF
>few|TRBV7-4|TRBD2|TRBJ2-7
TGTGCCAGCAGCCCCCCGGCTAGCGGTTCCTACGAGCAGTACTTC
CASSPPASGSYEQYF
>.|TRBV5-1|.|TRBJ1-2
TGCGCCAGCAGCCCGGAGGGTGACTATGGCTACACCTTC
CASSPEGDYGYTF
>.|TRBV4-1|.|TRBJ1-2
TGCGCCAGCAGCCAAGGACCCGGCAGATTTAATGGCTACACCTTC
CASSQGPGRFNGYTF